These 11 T cell receptor beta chains were sequenced from one sample in a study of PD-L1 blockade in urothelial cancer. TCRdb's table, derived via immunoSEQ multiplex PCR, lists solely in-frame clones and lacks some. The sample includes more than 50,000 clones, about 86% of them seen just once. Documented time point: pretreatment peripheral blood. The source was PBMCs, collected around atezolizumab (anti-PD-L1) treatment. These receptors came from a man between 65 and 79 years old with urothelial cancer.

Note on this clone: The sample contains more than one DNA sequence encoding this CDR3. J is TRBJ2-3 and V is TRBV6-5; 7 nucleotides align to TRBD1. Germline CDR1 reads MNHEY; CDR2 reads SVGAGI. There are 14 residues in the CDR3. V lost 6 bases and J lost 1; bases outside the gene matches: 4. CDR3 sequence reads: CASSLGQGTDTQYF. For the CDR3, the DNA is TGTGCCAGCAGCCTCGGACAGGGCACAGATACGCAGTATTTT.

The chain carries TRBV6-6 and TRBJ1-3; D might be TRBD1 (6 bases). CDR1 MNHNY and CDR2 SVGAGI come from the germline V gene (reference sequence). The CDR3 totals 15 residues. V was trimmed by 5 bases and J by 0 bases, leaving 11 bases between them. The CDR3 spells CASSPNRDSGNTIYF. The CDR3 nucleotides read TGTGCCAGCAGTCCAAACAGGGACTCTGGAAACACCATATATTTT.

This clone was recorded once. The J gene is TRBJ1-5, the V gene TRBV10-1; 7 nucleotides agree with TRBD1. Per germline, CDR1 WNHNN and CDR2 SYGVQD (reference sequence). Germline trimming cut 3 bases from V and 5 bases from J; bases unmatched to any gene: 7. This CDR3 spans 15 amino acids. DNA for the CDR3: TGCGCCAGCAGTGAAGGACGACAGGGCGATCAGCCCCAGCATTTT. It yields the protein CASSEGRQGDQPQHF.

The chain recombines TRBV6-1 with TRBJ2-7, with 12 bases that match TRBD1. Germline V lookup: CDR1 MNHNS, CDR2 SASEGT. J was trimmed by 9 bases and V by 7 bases; bases with no gene match: 13. This CDR3 comprises 15 residues. Written as DNA, the CDR3 is TGTGCCAGCAATATACCGGGACAGGGGGCGCTGAGGCAGTACTTC. This gives the protein CASNIPGQGALRQYF.

V gene TRBV18 combines with J gene TRBJ2-1; 11 bases match TRBD1. V lost 6 bases to trimming and J lost 6 bases; unmatched junction nucleotides: 4. The CDR3 is 14 residues long. Germline lookup yields CDR1 KGHSH and CDR2 LQKENI. DNA of the CDR3: TGTGCCAGCTCGGCCGGGACAGGGGGCAATGAGCAGTTCTTC. It codes for CASSAGTGGNEQFF. Variable domain in full (rest from reference TRBV18 and TRBJ2-1): NAGVMQNPRHLVRRRGQEARLRCSPMKGHSHVYWYRQLPEEGLKFMVYLQKENIIDESGMPKERFSAEFPKEGPSILRIQQVVRGDSAAYFCASSAGTGGNEQFFGPGTRLTVL.

The CDR3 sequence: CASSLSGGYGNTIYF. CDR3 sequence (DNA): TGTGCCAGCAGCTTATCAGGGGGCTATGGAAACACCATATATTTT. The chain recombines TRBV5-4 with TRBJ1-3; TRBD1 aligns across 8 bases. The CDR3 length is 15 residues. V lost 2 bases and J lost 3; bases outside the gene matches: 4. From germline, CDR1 is SGHNT and CDR2 YYREEE (reference sequence). The whole variable domain, remainder taken from reference TRBV5-4 and TRBJ1-3, is ETGVTQSPTHLIKTRGQQVTLRCSSQSGHNTVSWYQQALGQGPQFIFQYYREEENGRGNFPPRFSGLQFPNYSSELNVNALELDDSALYLCASSLSGGYGNTIYFGEGSWLTVV.

Worth noting for this clone: One end of the junction does not line up with germline, which may come from a read error. The rearrangement joins TRBV2 to TRBJ1-5; 7 nucleotides align to TRBD1. CDR1 SNHLY and CDR2 FYNNEI come from the germline V gene. CDR3 length equals 13 residues. The CDR3 coding sequence is TGTACCAGCTCGACAGGGCGCGATCAGCCCCAGCATTTT. Its protein is CTSSTGRDQPQHF.

This chain links TRBV5-1 with TRBJ2-1, with 11 positions matching TRBD1. This CDR3 has 16 residues. Germline CDR1 reads SGHRS; CDR2 reads YFSETQ. Germline trimming cut 2 bases from V and 8 bases from J; bases unmatched to any gene: 9. CDR3 amino acids: CASSFYGTGGVDEQFF. CDR3 sequence (DNA): TGCGCCAGCAGCTTTTACGGGACAGGGGGTGTGGATGAGCAGTTCTTC.

This clone was found a few times. CDR3 sequence: CATSRDRMNTEAFF. The DNA of the CDR3 is TGTGCCACCAGCAGAGACAGGATGAACACTGAAGCTTTCTTT. J is TRBJ1-1 and V is TRBV15; D gene uncertain. The CDR3 is 14 residues long. Germline V gene data show CDR1 as LNHNV and CDR2 as YYDKDF (reference sequence). V lost 0 bases and J lost 0, with 5 bases in between.

The chain has TRBV7-9 and TRBJ2-5; 8 nucleotides align to TRBD1. The V gene end was trimmed by 6 bases and the J gene end by 0 bases; junction bases not matched to a gene: 9. Germline V CDR1 and CDR2: SEHNR, FQNEAQ (reference sequence). This CDR3 has 16 residues. CDR3 DNA: TGTGCCAGCAGGACCTCAGGGGGCCGCGACCAAGAGACCCAGTACTTC. This translates into CASRTSGGRDQETQYF.

The CDR3 loop reads CASSLVSGSGDEQFF. Written as DNA, the CDR3 is TGTGCCAGCAGCTTAGTTTCCGGGAGTGGGGATGAGCAGTTCTTC. V usage is TRBV7-6 and J usage is TRBJ2-1, with D perhaps matching TRBD2 (6 bases). This CDR3 has 15 residues. Trimming removed 1 base from V and 8 bases from J, with 15 bases in between. Germline values: CDR1 SGHVS, CDR2 FNYEAQ. The whole variable domain, filled in from reference TRBV7-6 and TRBJ2-1, reads GAGVSQSPRYKVTKRGQDVALRCDPISGHVSLYWYRQALGQGPEFLTYFNYEAQQDKSGLPNDRFSAERPEGSISTLTIQRTEQRDSAMYRCASSLVSGSGDEQFFGPGTRLTVL.